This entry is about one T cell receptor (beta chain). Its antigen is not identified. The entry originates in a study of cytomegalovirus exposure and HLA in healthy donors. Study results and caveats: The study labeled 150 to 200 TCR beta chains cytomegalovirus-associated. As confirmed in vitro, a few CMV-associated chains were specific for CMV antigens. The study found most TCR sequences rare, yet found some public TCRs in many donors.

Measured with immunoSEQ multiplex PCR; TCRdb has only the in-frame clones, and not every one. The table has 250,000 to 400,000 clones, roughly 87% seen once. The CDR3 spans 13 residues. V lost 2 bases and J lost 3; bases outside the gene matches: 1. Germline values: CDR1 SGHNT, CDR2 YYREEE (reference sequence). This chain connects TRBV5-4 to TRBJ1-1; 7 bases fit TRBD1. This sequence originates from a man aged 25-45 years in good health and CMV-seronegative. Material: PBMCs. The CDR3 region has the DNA TGTGCCAGCAGCTTAGGGGGCCACACTGAAGCTTTCTTT. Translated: CASSLGGHTEAFF.